This T cell receptor beta chain was sequenced during a study of CD8 T cells in ankylosing spondylitis. General observations from the study: Ankylosing spondylitis blood appeared to be characterized by a TCR beta motif of 8 or 9 highly homologous variants. A number of the motif variants had already been described in reactive arthritis synovial fluid and blood.

This CDR3 has 17 residues. Germline CDR1 and CDR2: PRHDT and FYEKMQ (reference sequence). Trimming took 2 bases from V and 4 from J; bases not matched to a gene: 8. For TCR beta, libraries came from quantitative 5'-RACE with molecular barcodes. One entry per CDR3 protein results from TCRdb running MiXCR on the 5' RACE reads. The sample has some 240,000 distinct CDR3 sequences; about a sixth are singletons. This clonotype occurred a few times. As yet, its antigen is unknown. This clonotype originated in a male donor with ankylosing spondylitis or in good health (not recorded which). The V call is TRBV13, the J call TRBJ2-3; 11 bases agree with TRBD2. Material for sequencing was blood, either unsorted or a sorted T cell fraction (not recorded which). Written as DNA, the CDR3 is TGTGCCAGCAGCTTACTCTTAGCGGGAGGGTCTGCAGATACGCAGTATTTT. Encoded protein: CASSLLLAGGSADTQYF.